Listed below are T cell receptor beta chains from one sample, sequenced in a study of blood T cell repertoires in COVID-19. Repertoires were generated with immunoSEQ multiplex PCR, while TCRdb's copy carries only in-frame clones and drops some. This repertoire shows about 150,000 clones, 75% to 90% found once; its top ten account for around 2.9%. Sequenced material: peripheral blood. The receptors were sampled from a man aged 55 to 69 with active or convalescent COVID-19. Both conserved end residues are trimmed from each CDR3.

>TRBV27
ASRGTGANEQF
>TRBV7-2
ASSPDRDRGYEQY
>TRBV11-3
ASSFNRGTGELF
>TRBV5-6
ASSLFSGENYGYT
>TRBV27
ASSILAGGAYNEQF
>TRBV6-5
ASSSGRSNSPLH
>TRBV19
ASSIARFGQTGDTQY
>TRBV5-6
ASSLAEVYEQY
>TRBV5-4
ASSLGPGREVQPQH
>TRBV2
ASSRQGAPYEQY
>TRBV7-2
ASSPRGGSYGYT
>TRBV5-1
ASSSGLAGGTDTQY
>TRBV6-5
ATGTANYGYT